These 14 T cell receptor beta chains were all obtained from the same sample, sequenced in a study of T cell repertoires in cytomegalovirus infection. TCRdb fed the reads into MiXCR, producing one record per CDR3 protein. Among around 260,000 distinct CDR3 sequences listed, roughly 26% were seen once. The source material was PBMCs. These receptors came from a human donor in good health (CMV status not recorded). Some clones in this sample may be carry-over from other donors' samples.

A few counts support this clonotype. V and J are TRBV12-3 or TRBV12-4 and TRBJ2-7; 10 bases align to TRBD1. V lost 2 bases and J lost 0; bases outside the gene matches: 1. The CDR3 is 15 residues long. The CDR3, as DNA: TGTGCCAGCAGTTTAAGACAGGGGGCCTCCTACGAGCAGTACTTC. It translates to CASSLRQGASYEQYF.

This clonotype was seen once. This rearrangement joins TRBV10-3 to TRBJ1-3, with 11 bases identical to TRBD1. The ends lost 3 bases at V and 4 bases at J; junction bases unmatched: 5. This CDR3 is built from 16 residues. Germline assignment: CDR1 ENHRY and CDR2 SYGVKD. CDR3 coding DNA: TGTGCCATCAGTGAATGGACAGGGGGCGAAGGAAACACCATATATTTT. As protein: CAISEWTGGEGNTIYF.

This clonotype was detected ten times or more. V and J are TRBV7-6 and TRBJ2-7, with 12 bases matching TRBD1. Germline trimming cut 4 bases from V and 7 bases from J; bases unmatched to any gene: 11. Germline loops: CDR1 SGHVS, CDR2 FNYEAQ. This CDR3 has 16 residues. CDR3 sequence reads: CASSSHPGQGADEQYF. CDR3 sequence (DNA): TGTGCCAGCAGCTCCCATCCGGGACAGGGGGCGGATGAGCAGTACTTC.

In its sample, this clonotype was seen a few times. The chain is built from TRBV10-1 and TRBJ1-1; no reliable D call. CDR1 and CDR2 from the germline V gene are WNHNN and SYGVQD (reference sequence). The CDR3 totals 14 residues. V lost 7 bases, J lost 1 base, and 13 bases lay in between. CDR3 sequence: CASKSSLSNTEAFF. DNA for the CDR3: TGCGCCAGCAAATCCAGCTTATCGAACACTGAAGCTTTCTTT.

This clonotype has only a few counts. The chain recombines TRBV5-6 with TRBJ2-7; D is perhaps TRBD2 (6 bases). Trimming cost V 4 bases and J 3 bases, with 11 bases left between them. The CDR3 covers 13 residues. The germline CDR1 and CDR2 sequences are SGHDT and YYEEEE. In DNA, the CDR3 is TGTGCCAGCAGCATCGCGGGGATCTACGAGCAGTACTTC. Protein product: CASSIAGIYEQYF.

The V gene is TRBV7-2, the J gene TRBJ2-3, with TRBD2 matching over 7 bases. CDR1 is SGHTA and CDR2 is FQGNSA in the germline V gene. This CDR3 is built from 15 residues. V gave up 5 bases and J gave up 3 bases; unmatched junction bases: 8. DNA for the CDR3: TGTGCCAGCAGCCGACGGAGAGCGGGGACAGATACGCAGTATTTT. Residues: CASSRRRAGTDTQYF.

This clonotype was counted ten times or more. This chain connects TRBV7-2 to TRBJ2-1; 14 bases fit TRBD2. Germline V gene data show CDR1 as SGHTA and CDR2 as FQGNSA. The CDR3 is 16 amino acids. The ends lost 4 bases at V and 10 bases at J; junction bases unmatched: 9. The CDR3 loop reads CASSSPGLAGAGEQFF. CDR3 DNA sequence: TGTGCCAGCAGCTCCCCGGGACTAGCGGGGGCTGGGGAGCAGTTCTTC.

This clonotype was found a few times. J is TRBJ2-7 and V is TRBV5-1; D may correspond to TRBD1 or TRBD2 (5 bases each). The germline V and J ends were trimmed by 0 bases and 5 bases, with 12 bases remaining between them. Germline CDR1 is SGHRS and CDR2 is YFSETQ. The CDR3 is 14 residues long. The CDR3 DNA reads TGCGCCAGCAGCTTGGTGGGGGTCCCCAACGAGCAGTACTTC. Protein: CASSLVGVPNEQYF.

This clonotype was detected only a few times. The V and J genes are TRBV6-2 or TRBV6-3 and TRBJ2-3, with TRBD1 matching 7 bases. Germline CDR1 and CDR2: MNHEY and SVGEGT. The CDR3 spans 13 residues. The V and J ends lost 6 bases and 3 bases, in that order; junction bases with no gene match: 3. The CDR3 spells CASRTGWTDTQYF. DNA of the CDR3: TGTGCCAGCAGGACAGGGTGGACAGATACGCAGTATTTT.

This clonotype was seen ten or more times. The chain has TRBV10-3 and TRBJ1-5, with D maybe TRBD1 (5 bases). CDR1 is ENHRY, CDR2 SYGVKD, per germline. Trimming removed 0 bases at V and 5 bases at J, with 11 bases between. The CDR3 is 15 amino acids. The CDR3 nucleotides read TGTGCCATCAGTGAGTCGGTAGGGGAACATCAGCCCCAGCATTTT. Translation: CAISESVGEHQPQHF.

The chain is built from TRBV20-1 and TRBJ2-7; no clear D gene. V lost 0 bases, J lost 5 bases, and 14 bases lay in between. The CDR3 is 14 amino acids. The germline CDR1 and CDR2 sequences are DFQATT and SNEGSKA (reference sequence). The DNA of the CDR3 is TGCAGTGCTAGAGATCCTAGGGTAGGCCACGAGCAGTACTTC. It is translated as CSARDPRVGHEQYF.

This clonotype has a count of ten or more. V gene TRBV7-9 combines with J gene TRBJ2-5; D is uncertain. Trimming removed 4 bases from V and 5 bases from J, with 11 bases in between. Germline V gene lookup returns CDR1 SEHNR and CDR2 FQNEAQ (reference sequence). This CDR3 contains 13 residues. The CDR3 loop reads CASSSDMGETQYF. The CDR3 bases are TGTGCCAGCAGCTCCGACATGGGGGAGACCCAGTACTTC.

The genes are TRBV12-3 or TRBV12-4 and TRBJ1-3; D remains ambiguous. The CDR3 loop spans 13 amino acids. V was cut by 6 bases and J by 0 bases, with 6 bases left in between. The CDR3 here is CASSLFSGNTIYF. The CDR3 DNA follows: TGTGCCAGCAGCCTCTTCTCTGGAAACACCATATATTTT.

This clonotype was detected only a few times. The chain uses TRBV28 and TRBJ2-3; no clear D gene. V was shortened by 6 bases and J by 5 bases, with 18 bases between the two germline ends. The CDR3 runs to 15 residues. Per germline, CDR1 MDHEN and CDR2 SYDVKM. The CDR3 loop reads CASSSPGRARDTQYF. The CDR3 nucleotides are TGTGCCAGCAGCTCCCCGGGTCGGGCAAGAGATACGCAGTATTTT.